This TCR beta chain was captured in a study of shared clonotypes between healthy human individuals. Clones were sequenced by immunoSEQ multiplex PCR, and TCRdb holds only the in-frame ones, with some missing. The sample comprises roughly 2,000,000 clones, over 85% of which are singletons, and less than 2% rests with the top ten. Naive CD8 isolation took CD45RO-negative cells positively selected for CCR7 and excluded terminally differentiated effector memory CD45RA+ cells. V lost 6 bases and J 0 bases, leaving 15 bases between the germline ends. CDR3 length: 16 residues. Germline V gene sequence: CDR1 SQVTM, CDR2 ANQGSEA.

This TCR was recovered from a man in his late teens or twenties in good health. Some clones in this sample may be carry-over from other donors' samples. The sample comprised naive CD8+ T cells from PBMCs. This chain links TRBV29-1 with TRBJ1-6; weak D call: TRBD1 (5 bases). CDR3 protein: CSVGSGRSSYNSPLHF. Written as DNA, the CDR3 is TGCAGCGTAGGATCAGGGCGTAGCTCCTATAATTCACCCCTCCACTTT.